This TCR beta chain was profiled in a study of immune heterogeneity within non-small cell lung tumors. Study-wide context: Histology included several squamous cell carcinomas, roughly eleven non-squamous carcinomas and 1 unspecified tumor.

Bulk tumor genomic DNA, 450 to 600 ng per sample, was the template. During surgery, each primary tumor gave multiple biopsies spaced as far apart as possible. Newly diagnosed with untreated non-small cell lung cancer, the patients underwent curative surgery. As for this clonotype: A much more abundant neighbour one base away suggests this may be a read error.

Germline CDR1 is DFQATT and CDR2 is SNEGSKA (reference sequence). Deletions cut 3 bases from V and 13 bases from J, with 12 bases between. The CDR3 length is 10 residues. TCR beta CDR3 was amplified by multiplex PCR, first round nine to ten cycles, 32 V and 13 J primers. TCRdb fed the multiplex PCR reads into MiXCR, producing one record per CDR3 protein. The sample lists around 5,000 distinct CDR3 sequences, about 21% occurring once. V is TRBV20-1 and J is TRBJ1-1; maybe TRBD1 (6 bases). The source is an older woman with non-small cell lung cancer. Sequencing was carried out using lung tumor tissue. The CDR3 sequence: CSARDEGDFF. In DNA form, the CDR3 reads TGCAGTGCTAGGGATGAGGGGGATTTCTTT.